The source of this T cell receptor beta chain is a study of siplizumab effects on memory and regulatory T cells. The count of this clone is one. Antigen specificity is unknown. Study conclusions and caveats: Confirmatory evidence of suppressive function in proliferating siplizumab-culture Tregs was not obtained. Naive T cell populations appeared to exhibit greater diversity than memory cells and appeared to be major alloresponse contributors. Most alloreactive clones went unmapped to unstimulated subsets; only a minor fraction mapped.

The CDR3 consists of 15 residues. V was clipped by 0 bases and J by 7 bases, with 14 bases between them. Germline values: CDR1 SGHTS, CDR2 YDEGEE. The protocol was immunoSEQ multiplex PCR, while the TCRdb copy is restricted to in-frame clones and leaves out a portion. The data show roughly 100,000 clones, roughly 90% seen once. This TCR was sampled from a human donor in good health. Sequencing input: CD4+ T cells sorted from blood. V usage is TRBV5-8 and J usage is TRBJ2-1; D not certain. CDR3 region: CASSLEGAKDNEQFF. In DNA, the CDR3 is TGTGCCAGCAGCTTGGAAGGAGCGAAGGATAATGAGCAGTTCTTC.